This TCR beta chain was sequenced during a study of neurological immune-mediated disorders (dated by TCRdb to between 2018 and 2021). Turning to the overall study: Among the approximately 35 multiple sclerosis patients, about 30 had relapsing-remitting MS and 3 had secondary progressive MS. Peripheral blood TCR-beta repertoires from patients with HTLV-I-associated myelopathy (HAM/TSP), patients with multiple sclerosis, and healthy controls were compared in the study using UMI-based sequencing. The approximately 98 TCR-beta libraries included longitudinal samples, technical triplicates and paired sorted CD4+ and CD8+ T-cell subsets alongside PBMC samples. The cohort comprised roughly 69 subjects: 15 or so HAM/TSP patients, 35 or so multiple sclerosis patients and 20 or so healthy controls.

cDNA was synthesized by template-switch 5'RACE using a primer with a 10-nucleotide random unique molecular identifier that tagged each TCR transcript. Over 160 million TCR-beta sequences, covering 15-18 subjects, were produced in each sequencing run. The RNeasy kit was used for extraction of total RNA. The KAPA Real-time Library Amplification kit was used to amplify TCR-beta VDJ regions with primers targeting the TCR constant region and the 5'RACE anchor. Sample indexes and Illumina adaptors were added in a first PCR, and a second PCR then increased library yield. After purification with Ampure beads, the TCR product of roughly 650 bp was size-selected on a 2% E-gel SizeSelection system. Before pooling, libraries had their quality checked on a Bioanalyzer, their concentration measured with Qubit, and their quantity determined with the Kapa Library Quantification kit. An Illumina HiSeq 2500 was used to sequence the libraries paired-end at 2 x 150 bp. To increase sequence diversity, roughly 24-32% phiX was spiked into each library pool. Regarding the original processing steps: The UMI-based MiGEC pipeline processed quality-filtered reads and removed over 75% of raw TCR sequences during error correction. IMGT germline references were used for aligning VDJ genes, and each clonotype was defined as a unique CDR3 amino acid sequence together with its V-J genes. Clonal expansion, Shannon diversity and CDR3 relatedness were evaluated with VDJtools (CalcPairwiseDistances, ClusterSamples), while phylogenetic trees were built in CLCbio workbench. Clones with at least 8 unique UMIs were defined as expanded, with this threshold being based on coefficient-of-variation modelling across technical triplicates. TCRdb cleaned the public reads at Q25 with fastp, built clones with MiXCR and kept in-frame beta chains. Every distinct CDR3 protein forms one entry, paired with its most common genes and DNA. The authors' filters were not applied to this entry. The sample data list roughly 43,000 distinct CDR3 sequences, and 1.5% to 2% of these were observed just once. The ten largest clonotypes hold around 2% of the sample.

Overall study outcomes, separate from this receptor: The highest TCR clonal expansion was observed in HAM/TSP patients, whereas the lowest was observed in MS patients, even when compared with healthy controls. No clinical or MRI features were associated with the MS cluster, and the authors said that larger cohorts are needed. In a phylogenetic analysis, the repertoires of 18 out of 34 MS patients fell into a single cluster of related CDR3 sequences, pointing to a possible signature at the repertoire level. No identical CDR3 amino acid sequences were found to be shared among expanded clones across subjects, suggesting that TCR-beta repertoires were private in all groups.

For the unsorted PBMC libraries, 2 million PBMCs were stored in RNAlater at -80 degrees C until RNA extraction and were used to generate the libraries. Multiple sclerosis patients were enrolled in a US clinical protocol evaluating disease progression by magnetic resonance imaging. Peripheral blood was subjected to Ficoll-Hypaque density gradient centrifugation to isolate PBMCs, which were then cryopreserved in liquid nitrogen. The table lists this clonotype with many counts. It has no known antigen specificity. No base qualities exist here, and no much larger clone lies one base off it. The V end loses 5 bases and the J end loses 7 bases, and a stretch of 11 bases separates them. CDR1 and CDR2 were assigned from the germline V gene as KGHDR and SFDVKD. Taken from cysteine to phenylalanine, the CDR3 has 13 residues. Only CDR3 DNA is held: 39 bases, read in frame from base 1.

The clonotype originates from a woman aged 40 to 50 with multiple sclerosis. Sequenced sample: PBMCs. The rearranged segments are TRBV24-1 and TRBJ2-4; the D gene is possibly TRBD2, with 5 bases matching. The sequenced DNA: TGTGCCACCAGTGCGGGCCCGGGGAACATTCAGTACTTC. Translation gives CATSAGPGNIQYF.